This T cell receptor (beta chain) was sequenced for a study of regulatory T cells in long-lasting Graves disease. Through Arm-PCR of CDR3 regions and iRepertoire HTBI primers, TCR beta libraries were built. One entry per CDR3 protein results from TCRdb running MiXCR on the multiplex PCR reads. The table includes more than 650,000 distinct CDR3 sequences, about 32% detected once. Time point: persistent/refractory GD, antithyroid drugs over 5 years with positive TRAb. With RNA extracted from PBMCs as input, the TCR library was made. In this cohort, patients came from an endocrinology department located in Xi'an, China. The TCR sequence derives from a female donor with Graves disease. The starting material was peripheral blood mononuclear cells (PBMCs), obtained when the disease was refractory, from a patient treated with antithyroid drugs.

CDR3 coding DNA: TGTGCCAGCAGTGAATTCGACAGCGCTTATCAGCCCCAGCATTTT. This encodes CASSEFDSAYQPQHF. V usage is TRBV6-2 or TRBV6-3 and J usage is TRBJ1-5, with D possibly matching TRBD1 (5 bases). Trimming removed 5 bases at V and 5 bases at J, with 16 bases between. Germline V CDR1 and CDR2: MNHEY, SVGEGT. The CDR3 loop spans 15 amino acids.